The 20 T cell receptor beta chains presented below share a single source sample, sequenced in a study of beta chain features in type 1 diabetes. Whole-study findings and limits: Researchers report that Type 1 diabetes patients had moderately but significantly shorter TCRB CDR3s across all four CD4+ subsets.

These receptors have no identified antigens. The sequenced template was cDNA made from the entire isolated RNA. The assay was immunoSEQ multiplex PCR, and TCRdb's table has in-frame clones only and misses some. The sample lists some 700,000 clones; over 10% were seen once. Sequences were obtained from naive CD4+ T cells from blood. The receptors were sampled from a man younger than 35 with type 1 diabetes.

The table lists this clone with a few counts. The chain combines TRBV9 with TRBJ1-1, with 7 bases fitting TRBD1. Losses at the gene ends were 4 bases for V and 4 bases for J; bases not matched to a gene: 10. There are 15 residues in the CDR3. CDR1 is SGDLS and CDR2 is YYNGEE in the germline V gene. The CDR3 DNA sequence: TGTGCCAGCAGCTCGATGACAGGGTGGGGCACTGAAGCTTTCTTT. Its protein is CASSSMTGWGTEAFF.

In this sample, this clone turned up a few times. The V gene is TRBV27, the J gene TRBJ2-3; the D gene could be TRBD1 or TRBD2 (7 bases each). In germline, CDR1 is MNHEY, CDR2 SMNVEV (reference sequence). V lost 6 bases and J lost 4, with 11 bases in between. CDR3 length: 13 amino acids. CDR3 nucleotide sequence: TGTGCCAGCAGGACAGGGAGGGCAGATACGCAGTATTTT. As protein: CASRTGRADTQYF.

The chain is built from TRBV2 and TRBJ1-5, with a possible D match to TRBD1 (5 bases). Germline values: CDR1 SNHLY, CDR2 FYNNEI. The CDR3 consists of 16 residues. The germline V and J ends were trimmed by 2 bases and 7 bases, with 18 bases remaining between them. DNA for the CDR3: TGTGCCAGCAGTGAATTTGGCCAGGGAGCAATCCAGCCCCAGCATTTT. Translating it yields CASSEFGQGAIQPQHF.

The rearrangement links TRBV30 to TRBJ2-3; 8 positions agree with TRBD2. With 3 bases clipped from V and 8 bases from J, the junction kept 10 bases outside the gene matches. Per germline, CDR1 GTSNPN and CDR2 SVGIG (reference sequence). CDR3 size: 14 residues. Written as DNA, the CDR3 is TGTGCCTGGAGATCAGCGGGGGCCCCCGGTACGCAGTATTTT. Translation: CAWRSAGAPGTQYF. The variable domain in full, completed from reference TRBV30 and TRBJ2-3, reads SQTIHQWPATLVQPVGSPLSLECTVEGTSNPNLYWYRQAAGRGLQLLFYSVGIGQISSEVPQNLSASRPQDRQFILSSKKLLLSDSGFYLCAWRSAGAPGTQYFGPGTRLTVL.

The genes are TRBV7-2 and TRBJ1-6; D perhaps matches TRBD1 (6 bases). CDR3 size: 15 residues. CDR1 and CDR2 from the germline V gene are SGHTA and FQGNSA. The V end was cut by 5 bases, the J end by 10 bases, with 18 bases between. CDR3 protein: CASSIGTIQRSPLHF. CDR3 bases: TGTGCCAGCAGCATCGGGACAATCCAACGATCACCCCTCCACTTT.

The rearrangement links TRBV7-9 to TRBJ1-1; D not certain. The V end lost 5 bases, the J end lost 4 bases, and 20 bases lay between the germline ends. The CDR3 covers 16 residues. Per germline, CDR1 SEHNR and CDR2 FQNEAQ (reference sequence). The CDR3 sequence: CASSLDLTVRITEAFF. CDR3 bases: TGTGCCAGCAGCCTCGACCTTACGGTCAGGATCACTGAAGCTTTCTTT.

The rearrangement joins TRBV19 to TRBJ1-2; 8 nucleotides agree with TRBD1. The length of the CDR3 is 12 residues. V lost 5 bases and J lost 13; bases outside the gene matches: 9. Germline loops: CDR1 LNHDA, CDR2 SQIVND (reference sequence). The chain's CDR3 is CASSWTGNHCTF. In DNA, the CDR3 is TGTGCCAGTAGTTGGACAGGGAATCACTGCACCTTC.

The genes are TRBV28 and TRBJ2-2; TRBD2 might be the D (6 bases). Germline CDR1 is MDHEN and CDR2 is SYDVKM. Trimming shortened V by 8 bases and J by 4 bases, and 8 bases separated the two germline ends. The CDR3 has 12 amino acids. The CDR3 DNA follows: TGTGCCAGCGGGACTGCCACCGGGGAGCTGTTTTTT. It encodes CASGTATGELFF. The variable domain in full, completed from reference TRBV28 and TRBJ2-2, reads DVKVTQSSRYLVKRTGEKVFLECVQDMDHENMFWYRQDPGLGLRLIYFSYDVKMKEKGDIPEGYSVSREKKERFSLILESASTNQTSMYLCASGTATGELFFGEGSRLTVL.

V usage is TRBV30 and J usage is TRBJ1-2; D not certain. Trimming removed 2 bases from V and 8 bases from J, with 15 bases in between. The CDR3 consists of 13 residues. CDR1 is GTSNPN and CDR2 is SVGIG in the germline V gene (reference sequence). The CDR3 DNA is TGTGCCTGGAGTCCGGCCACATACCCCGGCTACACCTTC. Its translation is CAWSPATYPGYTF.

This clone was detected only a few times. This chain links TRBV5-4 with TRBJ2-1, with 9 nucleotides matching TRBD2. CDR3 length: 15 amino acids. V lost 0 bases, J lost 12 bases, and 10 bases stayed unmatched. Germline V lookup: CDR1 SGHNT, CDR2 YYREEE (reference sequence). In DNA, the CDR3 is TGTGCCAGCAGCTTGGAAGGCGGGGGGGCCAATTCGCAGTTCTTC. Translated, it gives CASSLEGGGANSQFF.

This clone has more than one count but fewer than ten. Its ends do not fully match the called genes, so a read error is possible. The DNA of the CDR3 is TGTGCCAGCAGCGAAGCCTTTGGGGGACCAGGGGGCTACACCTTC. Its protein product is CASSEAFGGPGGYTF. This rearrangement joins TRBV6-1 to TRBJ1-2, with a weak D call TRBD1 (5 bases). The CDR3 sequence is 15 residues long. Germline loops: CDR1 MNHNS, CDR2 SASEGT.

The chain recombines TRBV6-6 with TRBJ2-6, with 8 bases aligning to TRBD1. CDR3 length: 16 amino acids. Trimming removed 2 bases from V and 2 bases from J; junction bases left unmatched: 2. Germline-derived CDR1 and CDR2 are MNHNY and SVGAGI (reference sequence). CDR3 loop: CASSYQQGAGANVLTF. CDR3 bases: TGTGCCAGCAGTTACCAACAGGGGGCTGGGGCCAACGTCCTGACTTTC.

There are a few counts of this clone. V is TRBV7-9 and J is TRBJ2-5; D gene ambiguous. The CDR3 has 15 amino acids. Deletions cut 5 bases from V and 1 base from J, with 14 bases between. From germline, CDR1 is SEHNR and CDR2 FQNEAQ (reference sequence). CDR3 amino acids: CASSPLEGLQETQYF. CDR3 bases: TGTGCCAGCAGCCCCCTCGAAGGCCTCCAAGAGACCCAGTACTTC. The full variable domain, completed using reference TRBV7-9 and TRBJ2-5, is DTGVSQNPRHKITKRGQNVTFRCDPISEHNRLYWYRQTLGQGPEFLTYFQNEAQLEKSRLLSDRFSAERPKGSFSTLEIQRTEQGDSAMYLCASSPLEGLQETQYFGPGTRLLVL.

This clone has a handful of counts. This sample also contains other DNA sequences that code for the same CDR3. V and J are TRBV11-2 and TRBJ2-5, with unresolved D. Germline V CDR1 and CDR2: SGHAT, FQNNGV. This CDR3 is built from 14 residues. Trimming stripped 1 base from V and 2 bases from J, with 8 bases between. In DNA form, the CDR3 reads TGTGCCAGCAGCTTAGTACAAGGACAAGAGACCCAGTACTTC. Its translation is CASSLVQGQETQYF.

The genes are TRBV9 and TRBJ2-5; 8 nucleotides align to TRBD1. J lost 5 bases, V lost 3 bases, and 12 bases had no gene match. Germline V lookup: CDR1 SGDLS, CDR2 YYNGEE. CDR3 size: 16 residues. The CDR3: CASSASPGTGGETQYF. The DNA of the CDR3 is TGTGCCAGCAGCGCCTCTCCCGGGACAGGCGGGGAGACCCAGTACTTC. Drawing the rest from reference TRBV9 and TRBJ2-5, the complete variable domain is DSGVTQTPKHLITATGQRVTLRCSPRSGDLSVYWYQQSLDQGLQFLIQYYNGEERAKGNILERFSAQQFPDLHSELNLSSLELGDSALYFCASSASPGTGGETQYFGPGTRLLVL.

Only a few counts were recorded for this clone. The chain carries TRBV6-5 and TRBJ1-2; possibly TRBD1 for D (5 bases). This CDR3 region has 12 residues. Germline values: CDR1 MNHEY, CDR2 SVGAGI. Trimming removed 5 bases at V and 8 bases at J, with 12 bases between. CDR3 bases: TGTGCCAGCAGTGGGGACGCCTGGGGCTACACCTTC. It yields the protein CASSGDAWGYTF.

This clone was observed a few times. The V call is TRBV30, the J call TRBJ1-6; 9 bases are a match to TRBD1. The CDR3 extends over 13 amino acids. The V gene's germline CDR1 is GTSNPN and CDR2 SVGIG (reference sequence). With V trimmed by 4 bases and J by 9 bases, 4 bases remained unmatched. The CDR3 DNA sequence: TGTGCCTGGATGGGACAGGGAGCTTCACCCCTCCACTTT. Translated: CAWMGQGASPLHF.

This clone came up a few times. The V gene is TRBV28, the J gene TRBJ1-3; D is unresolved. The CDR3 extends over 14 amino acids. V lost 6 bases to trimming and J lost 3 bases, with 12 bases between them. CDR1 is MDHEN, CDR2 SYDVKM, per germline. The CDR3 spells CASRTPGDGNTIYF. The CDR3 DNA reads TGTGCCAGCAGGACCCCCGGAGATGGAAACACCATATATTTT.

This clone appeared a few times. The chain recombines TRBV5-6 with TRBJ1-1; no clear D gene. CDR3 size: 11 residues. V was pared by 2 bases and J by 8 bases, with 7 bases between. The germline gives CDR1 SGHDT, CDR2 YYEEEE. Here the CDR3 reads CASSFGREAFF. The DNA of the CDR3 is TGTGCCAGCAGCTTTGGTAGAGAAGCTTTCTTT. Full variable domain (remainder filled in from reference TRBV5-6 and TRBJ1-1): DAGVTQSPTHLIKTRGQQVTLRCSPKSGHDTVSWYQQALGQGPQFIFQYYEEEERQRGNFPDRFSGHQFPNYSSELNVNALLLGDSALYLCASSFGREAFFGQGTRLTVV.

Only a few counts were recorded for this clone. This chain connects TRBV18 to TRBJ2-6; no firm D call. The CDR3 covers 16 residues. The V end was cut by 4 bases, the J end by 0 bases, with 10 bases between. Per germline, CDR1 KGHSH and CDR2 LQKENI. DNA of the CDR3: TGTGCCAGCTCACTCGATCCTGTCTCTGGGGCCAACGTCCTGACTTTC. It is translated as CASSLDPVSGANVLTF.